Following are 18 T cell receptor beta chains from one sample sequenced in a study of cytomegalovirus exposure and HLA in healthy donors. The PCR made use of 60 Vbeta and 13 Jbeta primers. Generated by immunoSEQ multiplex PCR, the TCRdb table keeps only in-frame clones and is missing some. The table has under 150,000 clones, about 9.1% seen once. The material sequenced was PBMCs. These receptors originate from a middle-aged woman in good health and CMV-seropositive.

In DNA, the CDR3 is TGTGCCAGCAGCTTAGAGGTAGCGGGGGCGGCCGGGGATACGCAGTATTTT. It is translated as CASSLEVAGAAGDTQYF. The V gene is TRBV7-6, the J gene TRBJ2-3; the match to TRBD2 covers 9 bases. This CDR3 comprises 17 residues. Germline values: CDR1 SGHVS, CDR2 FNYEAQ. V shed 1 base and J 6 bases; nucleotides not matched to a gene: 11.

This clone was picked up a small number of times. The gene calls are TRBV2 and TRBJ1-2; 7 bases are a match to TRBD1. The V and J ends lost 2 bases and 4 bases, in that order; junction bases with no gene match: 4. CDR3 size: 14 residues. Germline values: CDR1 SNHLY, CDR2 FYNNEI. The CDR3 region has the DNA TGTGCCAGCAGTGAAAGGACAGGAAGCTATGGCTACACCTTC. Its protein product is CASSERTGSYGYTF.

This chain joins TRBV5-6 and TRBJ2-3; tentative D call: TRBD1 (6 bases). The CDR3 consists of 13 residues. Trimming stripped 7 bases from V and 3 bases from J, with 12 bases between. Per germline, CDR1 SGHDT and CDR2 YYEEEE. CDR3 sequence (DNA): TGTGCCAGCTCTAACAGGGTAACAGATACGCAGTATTTT. This codes for CASSNRVTDTQYF.

The DNA of the CDR3 is TGTGCCAGCAGTTCCGATTGGACATTTACCGGGGAGCTGTTTTTT. Protein sequence: CASSSDWTFTGELFF. The rearrangement uses TRBV6-5 and TRBJ2-2, with a tentative D call TRBD1 (5 bases). Germline CDR1 and CDR2: MNHEY and SVGAGI. CDR3 size: 15 residues. Trimming stripped 4 bases from V and 5 bases from J, with 14 bases between.

This clone showed up just a few times. V and J are TRBV29-1 and TRBJ2-6, with 10 bases identical to TRBD1. Germline V gene data show CDR1 as SQVTM and CDR2 as ANQGSEA. This CDR3 is built from 17 residues. V trimming: 3 bases; J trimming: 0 bases; junction bases outside the gene matches: 5. CDR3 sequence reads: CSVDGDRGSSGANVLTF. Written as DNA, the CDR3 is TGCAGCGTTGATGGGGACAGGGGCTCCTCTGGGGCCAACGTCCTGACTTTC.

In this sample, this clone turned up a few times. V gene TRBV7-2 combines with J gene TRBJ1-5, with a possible D match to TRBD1 (5 bases). Germline-derived CDR1 and CDR2 are SGHTA and FQGNSA. The CDR3 extends over 15 amino acids. Trimming shortened V by 5 bases and J by 2 bases, and 13 bases separated the two germline ends. The CDR3 sequence is CASSPERGRNQPQHF. The CDR3 region has the DNA TGTGCCAGCAGCCCAGAAAGGGGTCGCAATCAGCCCCAGCATTTT. Complete variable domain (other parts from reference TRBV7-2 and TRBJ1-5): GAGVSQSPSNKVTEKGKDVELRCDPISGHTALYWYRQSLGQGLEFLIYFQGNSAPDKSGLPSDRFSAERTGGSVSTLTIQRTQQEDSAVYLCASSPERGRNQPQHFGDGTRLSIL.

This clone was seen only a few times. DNA for the CDR3: TGCGCCAGCAGCGTAGGGGGCGATTCCGGAAACACCATATATTTT. Amino acid sequence: CASSVGGDSGNTIYF. This rearrangement joins TRBV5-1 to TRBJ1-3, with 7 bases matching TRBD1. V lost 4 bases, J lost 4 bases, and 8 bases stayed unmatched. Germline values: CDR1 SGHRS, CDR2 YFSETQ. The CDR3 is 15 residues long.

This clone was picked up a small number of times. The chain has TRBV5-1 and TRBJ2-1; the D is unclear. Per the germline V gene, CDR1 is SGHRS and CDR2 is YFSETQ. The CDR3 has 14 residues. V was trimmed by 0 bases and J by 8 bases, leaving 12 bases between them. The CDR3 loop reads CASSLELSKDEQFF. The CDR3, as DNA: TGCGCCAGCAGCTTGGAGCTCTCTAAAGATGAGCAGTTCTTC.

This clone has just a few counts. The rearrangement uses TRBV9 and TRBJ1-6; 9 bases match TRBD1. The CDR3 is 14 amino acids. In germline, CDR1 is SGDLS, CDR2 YYNGEE. V dropped 3 bases and J dropped 10; count of bases not matched to a gene: 5. In DNA, the CDR3 is TGTGCCAGCAGCGCAGGACAGGGGAGCTCACCCCTCCACTTT. Translated: CASSAGQGSSPLHF.

The chain employs TRBV11-2 and TRBJ1-2; D uncertain. The CDR3 loop spans 12 amino acids. V lost 2 bases and J lost 5, with 6 bases in between. Germline V gene data show CDR1 as SGHAT and CDR2 as FQNNGV. CDR3 amino acids: CASSLSSYGYTF. Written as DNA, the CDR3 is TGTGCCAGCAGCTTATCCTCGTATGGCTACACCTTC. The full variable domain, with the rest looked up from reference TRBV11-2 and TRBJ1-2, is EAGVAQSPRYKIIEKRQSVAFWCNPISGHATLYWYQQILGQGPKLLIQFQNNGVVDDSQLPKDRFSAERLKGVDSTLKIQPAKLEDSAVYLCASSLSSYGYTFGSGTRLTVV.

V is TRBV9 and J is TRBJ1-5; a possible D gene is TRBD1 (5 bases). Per germline, CDR1 SGDLS and CDR2 YYNGEE. Trimming stripped 7 bases from V and 2 bases from J, with 7 bases between. The CDR3 is 12 residues long. The CDR3 protein is CASGGGNQPQHF. For the CDR3, the DNA is TGTGCCAGCGGAGGGGGCAATCAGCCCCAGCATTTT.

This clone was found a few times. The chain uses TRBV7-9 and TRBJ1-1; the D is unclear. The germline CDR1 and CDR2 sequences are SEHNR and FQNEAQ (reference sequence). The length of the CDR3 is 14 residues. V lost 5 bases and J 0 bases, leaving 10 bases between the germline ends. The CDR3, as DNA: TGTGCCAGCAGCCCTGGGCACCTGAACACTGAAGCTTTCTTT. This gives the protein CASSPGHLNTEAFF.

This clone has just a few counts. This sequence joins TRBV4-3 and TRBJ1-2, with a tentative D call TRBD1 (6 bases). The CDR3 spans 14 residues. Trimming took off 4 bases at V and 8 bases at J, with 17 bases between the two ends. Per the germline V gene, CDR1 is LGHNA and CDR2 is YSLEER. The CDR3 protein is CASSPRTVSYGYTF. The CDR3 DNA follows: TGCGCCAGCAGCCCCAGGACAGTATCTTACGGCTACACCTTC.

V is TRBV5-4 and J is TRBJ2-3, with 8 bases matching TRBD1. The CDR3 has 19 residues. Losses at the gene ends were 4 bases for V and 1 base for J; bases not matched to a gene: 17. CDR1 and CDR2 from the germline V gene are SGHNT and YYREEE (reference sequence). The CDR3 sequence is CASSNRTGWDIVGTDTQYF. CDR3 DNA: TGTGCCAGCAGCAACCGGACAGGGTGGGACATTGTGGGCACAGATACGCAGTATTTT. Together with reference TRBV5-4 and TRBJ2-3, the CDR3 gives the full variable domain: ETGVTQSPTHLIKTRGQQVTLRCSSQSGHNTVSWYQQALGQGPQFIFQYYREEENGRGNFPPRFSGLQFPNYSSELNVNALELDDSALYLCASSNRTGWDIVGTDTQYFGPGTRLTVL.

This sequence joins TRBV29-1 and TRBJ2-7, with 9 bases lining up with TRBD2. There are 15 residues in the CDR3. V shed 7 bases and J 3 bases; nucleotides not matched to a gene: 13. In germline, CDR1 is SQVTM, CDR2 ANQGSEA. The CDR3 sequence is CSAQGGAGGFYEQYF. The CDR3 coding sequence is TGCAGCGCCCAAGGAGGAGCGGGAGGCTTCTACGAGCAGTACTTC.

There are a few counts of this clone. The CDR3 loop is CASSPGISSGNTIYF. The CDR3 region has the DNA TGTGCCAGCAGCCCCGGGATAAGCTCTGGAAACACCATATATTTT. The V gene is TRBV5-6, the J gene TRBJ1-3, with unresolved D. This CDR3 is built from 15 residues. Trimming shortened V by 4 bases and J by 0 bases, and 11 bases separated the two germline ends. Germline V gives CDR1 SGHDT, CDR2 YYEEEE.

The chain joins TRBV5-6 to TRBJ1-5; D remains unclear. Germline assignment: CDR1 SGHDT and CDR2 YYEEEE. The CDR3 consists of 14 residues. V was clipped by 0 bases and J by 3 bases, with 7 bases between them. CDR3 nucleotides: TGTGCCAGCAGCTTGGCGGGAGTCAATCAGCCCCAGCATTTT. This gives the protein CASSLAGVNQPQHF.

This clone was counted only a few times. The V call is TRBV5-1, the J call TRBJ2-5; 11 bases are a match to TRBD1. With 4 bases clipped from V and 5 bases from J, the junction kept 4 bases outside the gene matches. The V gene's germline CDR1 is SGHRS and CDR2 YFSETQ. The CDR3 totals 14 residues. The CDR3 is CASSGTGGKETQYF. In DNA form, the CDR3 reads TGCGCCAGCAGCGGGACAGGGGGGAAGGAGACCCAGTACTTC.